Presented here are 26 T cell receptor beta chains from one specimen sequenced in a study of CD8 T cells in ankylosing spondylitis. Points from the study as a whole: Roughly eight highly homologous variants made up a TCR beta motif that seemed to typify ankylosing spondylitis blood.

MiXCR, run by TCRdb on the 5' RACE reads, gives a single entry per CDR3 protein. The sample records 670,000 or so distinct CDR3 sequences, around 20% being singletons. Their antigen targets remain unknown. Sequenced input: blood, either unsorted or a sorted T cell fraction (not recorded which). The source is a male donor with ankylosing spondylitis.

The chain is built from TRBV4-1 and TRBJ1-1; D unresolved. Germline values: CDR1 MGHRA, CDR2 YSYEKL. This CDR3 contains 13 residues. V lost 1 base to trimming and J lost 5 bases, with 8 bases between them. CDR3: CASSQASATEAFF. The CDR3 nucleotides are TGCGCCAGCAGCCAAGCCTCTGCTACTGAAGCTTTCTTT.

This clonotype was detected a few times. V is TRBV5-1 and J is TRBJ2-4, with TRBD2 identical over 15 bases. The CDR3 is 17 amino acids. Germline V CDR1 and CDR2: SGHRS, YFSETQ. J was trimmed by 7 bases and V by 4 bases; bases with no gene match: 9. The CDR3 region has the DNA TGCGCCAGCAGCCCAGGACTAGCGGGGGGGCTGGTGAACATTCAGTACTTC. This translates into CASSPGLAGGLVNIQYF.

V gene TRBV28 combines with J gene TRBJ2-2, with D hard to call. This CDR3 contains 16 residues. V gave up 5 bases and J gave up 2 bases, with 15 bases separating them. Germline CDR1 is MDHEN and CDR2 is SYDVKM. Written as DNA, the CDR3 is TGTGCCAGCAGTAATAGGAACCGGGTCAACACCGGGGAGCTGTTTTTT. It yields the protein CASSNRNRVNTGELFF. The full variable domain, completed using reference TRBV28 and TRBJ2-2, is DVKVTQSSRYLVKRTGEKVFLECVQDMDHENMFWYRQDPGLGLRLIYFSYDVKMKEKGDIPEGYSVSREKKERFSLILESASTNQTSMYLCASSNRNRVNTGELFFGEGSRLTVL.

This clonotype was seen a handful of times. The rearrangement uses TRBV29-1 and TRBJ2-7; D may correspond to TRBD1 or TRBD2 (5 bases each). The CDR3 consists of 13 residues. The germline gives CDR1 SQVTM, CDR2 ANQGSEA. Trimming cost V 6 bases and J 0 bases, with 12 bases left between them. The CDR3 DNA reads as TGCAGCGTAGGGACGCTGAACTCCTACGAGCAGTACTTC. Its translation is CSVGTLNSYEQYF.

This clonotype has at least ten counts. This chain connects TRBV6-5 to TRBJ2-3; D is ambiguous. Per germline, CDR1 MNHEY and CDR2 SVGAGI. The CDR3 length is 12 residues. Trimming cost V 2 bases and J 9 bases, with 9 bases left between them. CDR3 DNA: TGTGCCAGCAGTTACGGGTTGGAGACGCAGTATTTT. Amino acid sequence: CASSYGLETQYF.

This clonotype was counted between two and nine times. The chain combines TRBV29-1 with TRBJ2-7; D is uncertain. CDR3 length equals 11 residues. V was trimmed by 8 bases and J by 4 bases, leaving 12 bases between them. The germline V gene has CDR1 SQVTM and CDR2 ANQGSEA. Written as DNA, the CDR3 is TGCAGCCCCCCGACGAAGTACGAGCAGTACTTC. It translates to CSPPTKYEQYF.

This clonotype came up many times. This chain joins TRBV5-1 and TRBJ2-2; TRBD2 agrees at 7 bases. CDR1 and CDR2 (germline): SGHRS, YFSETQ. The length of the CDR3 is 16 residues. V lost 1 base, J lost 5 bases, and 8 bases stayed unmatched. In nucleotides, the CDR3 is TGCGCCAGCAGCTTGTATGGTAGCGGGCAGACCGGGGAGCTGTTTTTT. Translation: CASSLYGSGQTGELFF. The entire variable domain, with the rest obtained from reference TRBV5-1 and TRBJ2-2, is as follows: KAGVTQTPRYLIKTRGQQVTLSCSPISGHRSVSWYQQTPGQGLQFLFEYFSETQRNKGNFPGRFSGRQFSNSRSEMNVSTLELGDSALYLCASSLYGSGQTGELFFGEGSRLTVL.

This clonotype was recorded many times. V and J are TRBV20-1 and TRBJ2-3; D is perhaps TRBD1 (5 bases). The CDR3 is 16 residues long. Germline values: CDR1 DFQATT, CDR2 SNEGSKA (reference sequence). The ends were cut back, 3 bases at V and 6 bases at J, with 22 bases in the middle. The CDR3 sequence: CSARGRGRTQADTQYF. The CDR3 DNA reads TGCAGTGCTAGGGGTAGGGGAAGAACTCAGGCGGATACGCAGTATTTT.

This clonotype was seen a few times. The chain is built from TRBV24-1 and TRBJ1-2; D perhaps matches TRBD1 (5 bases). The CDR3 has 16 amino acids. Germline loops: CDR1 KGHDR, CDR2 SFDVKD. Between the trimmed V and J ends, which lost 2 bases and 0 bases, there was a span of 12 bases. The CDR3 reads CATSDSTDLANYGYTF. The CDR3 bases are TGTGCCACCAGTGATTCGACAGACTTAGCTAACTATGGCTACACCTTC.

The sample holds a few counts of this clonotype. This chain uses TRBV5-1 with TRBJ2-6, with D unresolved. Looked up from germline, CDR1 is SGHRS and CDR2 is YFSETQ. V was shortened by 4 bases and J by 7 bases, with 18 bases between the two germline ends. The CDR3 totals 16 residues. The CDR3 nucleotides are TGCGCCAGCAGCCCCCAGCCATCCGGATTCGCCAACGTCCTGACTTTC. This gives the protein CASSPQPSGFANVLTF.

V and J are TRBV3-1 and TRBJ1-1, with D unresolved. Germline V gives CDR1 LGHDT, CDR2 YNNKEL (reference sequence). The CDR3 spans 14 residues. Trimming shortened V by 2 bases and J by 1 base, and 8 bases separated the two germline ends. This chain's CDR3 is CASSQRSGNTEAFF. Here the CDR3 DNA reads TGTGCCAGCAGCCAAAGGTCAGGGAACACTGAAGCTTTCTTT.

This clonotype was counted a few times. The V and J genes are TRBV3-1 and TRBJ1-1, with D unclear. Germline V gives CDR1 LGHDT, CDR2 YNNKEL (reference sequence). The V end was cut by 0 bases, the J end by 1 base, with 9 bases between. This CDR3 contains 15 residues. CDR3 sequence reads: CASSQDRYKNTEAFF. DNA for the CDR3: TGTGCCAGCAGCCAAGATCGATACAAGAACACTGAAGCTTTCTTT. Filled out from reference TRBV3-1 and TRBJ1-1, the complete variable domain reads DTAVSQTPKYLVTQMGNDKSIKCEQNLGHDTMYWYKQDSKKFLKIMFSYNNKELIINETVPNRFSPKSPDKAHLNLHINSLELGDSAVYFCASSQDRYKNTEAFFGQGTRLTVV.

DNA of the CDR3: TGCGCCAGCAGCCCGTCACTAGCGGGAGGATACAATGAGCAGTTCTTC. This encodes CASSPSLAGGYNEQFF. The genes are TRBV4-1 and TRBJ2-1, with 12 nucleotides matching TRBD2. Looked up from germline, CDR1 is MGHRA and CDR2 is YSYEKL. The V gene end was trimmed by 4 bases and the J gene end by 4 bases; junction bases not matched to a gene: 5. The CDR3 has 16 residues.

This clonotype was seen a handful of times. This rearrangement joins TRBV7-3 to TRBJ2-6; the D gene could be TRBD1 or TRBD2 (5 bases each). Germline loops: CDR1 SGHTA, CDR2 FQGTGA. The CDR3 consists of 17 residues. V lost 0 bases and J 0 bases, leaving 9 bases between the germline ends. This CDR3 reads CASSLTGTDSGANVLTF. The CDR3 coding sequence is TGTGCCAGCAGCTTAACAGGGACCGACTCTGGGGCCAACGTCCTGACTTTC.

This clonotype was observed a handful of times. The gene calls are TRBV28 and TRBJ2-7, with D possibly being TRBD2 (6 bases). Trimming took off 2 bases at V and 6 bases at J, with 14 bases between the two ends. This CDR3 is 14 amino acids long. Germline V CDR1 and CDR2: MDHEN, SYDVKM. CDR3 in DNA: TGTGCCAGCAGTTTAAGGACTCGGGGGATCGAGCAGTACTTC. It codes for CASSLRTRGIEQYF.

This clonotype was counted only a few times. The V call is TRBV5-4, the J call TRBJ1-5; possible D gene TRBD1, 6 bases. CDR3 size: 14 residues. V gave up 2 bases and J gave up 7 bases, with 13 bases separating them. Germline CDR1 and CDR2: SGHNT and YYREEE (reference sequence). CDR3 coding DNA: TGTGCCAGCAGCTTTTGGGGGGCGGGACAGCCCCAGCATTTT. Encoded protein: CASSFWGAGQPQHF.

This clonotype appeared a few times. DNA of the CDR3: TGTGCCAGCACCGACCCACAGGGGGCCTACAATGAGCAGTTCTTC. Its translation is CASTDPQGAYNEQFF. J is TRBJ2-1 and V is TRBV6-1; 8 bases line up with TRBD1. Per the germline V gene, CDR1 is MNHNS and CDR2 is SASEGT. V was pared by 7 bases and J by 2 bases, with 7 bases of the junction left unmatched. The CDR3 sequence is 15 residues long.

This rearrangement joins TRBV13 to TRBJ1-6; no definite D call. This CDR3 is 15 amino acids long. Germline V gene sequence: CDR1 PRHDT, CDR2 FYEKMQ (reference sequence). Trimming shortened V by 1 base and J by 10 bases, and 14 bases separated the two germline ends. This chain's CDR3 is CASSLDGDLFSPLHF. As DNA, the CDR3 is TGTGCCAGCAGCTTAGACGGGGATTTGTTCTCACCCCTCCACTTT. Based on the CDR3 plus reference TRBV13 and TRBJ1-6, the full variable domain is AAGVIQSPRHLIKEKRETATLKCYPIPRHDTVYWYQQGPGQDPQFLISFYEKMQSDKGSIPDRFSAQQFSDYHSELNMSSLELGDSALYFCASSLDGDLFSPLHFGNGTRLTVT.

The chain has TRBV4-2 and TRBJ2-1, with 10 bases identical to TRBD2. Trimming removed 3 bases from V and 5 bases from J; junction bases left unmatched: 4. The CDR3 runs 15 residues. Germline V lookup: CDR1 LGHNA, CDR2 YNFKEQ. The CDR3 bases are TGTGCCAGCAGCCAGCTAGCGGGAGTCCACAATGAGCAGTTCTTC. It translates to CASSQLAGVHNEQFF.

This clonotype showed up just a few times. The rearrangement uses TRBV28 and TRBJ2-3, with D perhaps matching TRBD1 or TRBD2 (5 bases each). V was cut by 6 bases and J by 0 bases, with 25 bases left in between. CDR1 MDHEN and CDR2 SYDVKM come from the germline V gene. The CDR3 is made up of 19 amino acids. CDR3 nucleotides: TGTGCCAGCAGCCCCGTCTATGGGACGGAGAGTACTAGCACAGATACGCAGTATTTT. The encoded protein is CASSPVYGTESTSTDTQYF.

This clonotype was seen a few times. The chain recombines TRBV20-1 with TRBJ1-5; D is perhaps TRBD1 (6 bases). The CDR3 contains 13 residues. V lost 4 bases, J lost 3 bases, and 10 bases lay in between. Germline V lookup: CDR1 DFQATT, CDR2 SNEGSKA (reference sequence). The CDR3 nucleotides are TGCAGTGCTACAGGACAGCTCAATCAGCCCCAGCATTTT. Amino acids: CSATGQLNQPQHF.

This clonotype was recorded many times. The chain links TRBV29-1 to TRBJ2-3, with 16 nucleotides matching TRBD2. The CDR3 sequence is 15 residues long. Losses at the gene ends were 5 bases for V and 4 bases for J; bases not matched to a gene: 3. Germline CDR1 reads SQVTM; CDR2 reads ANQGSEA. The CDR3 reads CSVLGLAGGPDTQYF. The CDR3 DNA reads as TGCAGCGTTCTGGGACTAGCGGGGGGGCCAGATACGCAGTATTTT.

This clonotype was observed a handful of times. This rearrangement joins TRBV3-1 to TRBJ1-1, with a possible D match to TRBD1 (6 bases). The V end lost 1 base, the J end lost 3 bases, and 12 bases lay between the germline ends. The CDR3 is 15 amino acids. Looked up from germline, CDR1 is LGHDT and CDR2 is YNNKEL (reference sequence). CDR3 loop: CASSQADRPDTEAFF. The CDR3 region has the DNA TGTGCCAGCAGCCAAGCCGACAGGCCGGACACTGAAGCTTTCTTT.

V usage is TRBV4-1 and J usage is TRBJ2-7; TRBD2 matches 11 bases. The ends lost 3 bases at V and 0 bases at J; junction bases unmatched: 7. The CDR3 is 17 residues long. Germline assignment: CDR1 MGHRA and CDR2 YSYEKL. CDR3 loop: CASSHTSGGLDSYEQYF. The CDR3, as DNA: TGCGCCAGCAGCCACACTAGCGGGGGATTAGACTCCTACGAGCAGTACTTC.

V and J are TRBV25-1 and TRBJ2-5; tentatively, D is TRBD2 (5 bases). Per germline, CDR1 MGHDK and CDR2 SYGVNS. V lost 1 base, J lost 4 bases, and 7 bases lay in between. The CDR3 has 13 residues. The CDR3 spells CASSEWESETQYF. DNA for the CDR3: TGTGCCAGCAGTGAATGGGAGTCAGAGACCCAGTACTTC. The full variable domain, in which reference TRBV25-1 and TRBJ2-5 provide the parts outside the CDR3, is EADIYQTPRYLVIGTGKKITLECSQTMGHDKMYWYQQDPGMELHLIHYSYGVNSTEKGDLSSESTVSRIRTEHFPLTLESARPSHTSQYLCASSEWESETQYFGPGTRLLVL.

The chain uses TRBV7-9 and TRBJ1-1; TRBD1 might be the D (5 bases). CDR1 is SEHNR and CDR2 is FQNEAQ in the germline V gene (reference sequence). The CDR3 loop spans 14 amino acids. The V end was cut by 4 bases, the J end by 1 base, with 10 bases between. Here the CDR3 reads CASSSHGGNTEAFF. The CDR3 DNA reads TGTGCCAGCAGCTCGCACGGGGGGAACACTGAAGCTTTCTTT.